The 23 T cell receptor beta chains below come from one sample, sequenced in a study of blood T cell repertoires in COVID-19. Produced via immunoSEQ multiplex PCR; TCRdb's table is partial and in-frame only. Among just under 350,000 clones listed, 87% were seen once. Material: peripheral blood. The receptors were gathered from a woman aged 50 to 65 with COVID-19, enrolled during active disease.

This chain uses TRBV12-5 with TRBJ2-1; weak D call: TRBD1 (5 bases). CDR1 and CDR2 from the germline V gene are LGHNT and FRNRAP. Trimming removed 6 bases at V and 5 bases at J, with 11 bases between. The CDR3 consists of 13 residues. Here the CDR3 reads CASGTQTDNEQFF. CDR3 nucleotide sequence: TGTGCTAGTGGCACCCAGACAGACAATGAGCAGTTCTTC.

J is TRBJ2-5 and V is TRBV10-3; maybe TRBD1 (6 bases). CDR1 is ENHRY, CDR2 SYGVKD, per germline. The V end lost 5 bases, the J end lost 1 base, and 14 bases lay between the germline ends. The CDR3 totals 15 residues. The CDR3, as DNA: TGTGCCATCAGTCGACAGGACGCTTTCCAAGAGACCCAGTACTTC. Translated: CAISRQDAFQETQYF.

The chain links TRBV9 to TRBJ1-4; no clear D gene. The CDR3 loop spans 11 amino acids. The germline V and J ends were trimmed by 3 bases and 9 bases, with 6 bases remaining between them. Germline CDR1 reads SGDLS; CDR2 reads YYNGEE. As DNA, the CDR3 is TGTGCCAGCAGCGATACAAAAAAACTGTTTTTT. It encodes CASSDTKKLFF.

The chain combines TRBV2 with TRBJ1-2; no clear D. This CDR3 has 12 residues. V lost 6 bases, J lost 8 bases, and 13 bases lay in between. The germline V gene encodes CDR1 SNHLY and CDR2 FYNNEI. Written as DNA, the CDR3 is TGTGCCAGCAGCATAGTTTCTTGGGGCTACACCTTC. Amino acid sequence: CASSIVSWGYTF.

The chain links TRBV2 to TRBJ1-2, with D possibly TRBD1 on 5 matching bases. V was shortened by 5 bases and J by 7 bases, with 17 bases between the two germline ends. Germline CDR1 and CDR2: SNHLY and FYNNEI. This CDR3 has 14 amino acids. The CDR3 DNA follows: TGTGCCAGCAGTCCCGTGCAGGGTCAGGGTGGCTACACCTTC. This gives the protein CASSPVQGQGGYTF.

The chain uses TRBV6-5 and TRBJ1-2; 9 nucleotides agree with TRBD1. CDR1 is MNHEY and CDR2 is SVGAGI in the germline V gene. The CDR3 totals 13 residues. V lost 6 bases, J lost 7 bases, and 6 bases stayed unmatched. The CDR3 region has the DNA TGTGCCAGCAGCGCCGGGACAGGGAGTGGCTACACCTTC. It translates to CASSAGTGSGYTF.

The J gene is TRBJ2-1, the V gene TRBV6-5; the match to TRBD2 covers 7 bases. V was clipped by 7 bases and J by 7 bases; unmatched bases: 10. The CDR3 runs 14 residues. Germline CDR1 MNHEY, CDR2 SVGAGI. The CDR3 DNA reads TGTGCCAGCAATGGGGGGACTACTCTGAATGAGCAGTTCTTC. Protein product: CASNGGTTLNEQFF.

The chain links TRBV2 to TRBJ2-5; 13 nucleotides line up with TRBD2. Germline values: CDR1 SNHLY, CDR2 FYNNEI. The CDR3 totals 15 residues. V lost 8 bases, J lost 7 bases, and 10 bases stayed unmatched. The CDR3 bases are TGTGCCAGCTGTGGGACTAGCGGGGCGTTGGGGACCCAGTACTTC. This encodes CASCGTSGALGTQYF.

The chain couples TRBV9 to TRBJ1-2, with 10 bases aligning to TRBD1. The V segment lost 0 bases and the J segment 3 bases; nucleotides outside the gene matches: 5. CDR1 SGDLS and CDR2 YYNGEE come from the germline V gene. This CDR3 has 16 residues. CDR3 residues: CASSVGWTGGYYGYTF. The CDR3 region has the DNA TGTGCCAGCAGCGTAGGGTGGACAGGGGGTTACTATGGCTACACCTTC.

V is TRBV3-1 (or the pseudogene TRBV3-2) and J is TRBJ2-7; possible D gene TRBD1, 6 bases. Trimming took off 3 bases at V and 6 bases at J, with 15 bases between the two ends. This CDR3 has 14 amino acids. Germline assignment: CDR1 LGHDT and CDR2 YNNKEL (reference sequence). CDR3 coding DNA: TGTGCCAGCAGCCACCTCTCCACAGGGAGCGAGCAGTACTTC. Translating gives CASSHLSTGSEQYF.

The chain combines TRBV5-4 with TRBJ2-3; no reliable D call. This CDR3 has 13 amino acids. Germline V gene lookup returns CDR1 SGHNT and CDR2 YYREEE (reference sequence). The V gene lost 4 bases and the J gene lost 0 bases, with 6 bases spanning the gap. DNA of the CDR3: TGTGCCAGCAGCGTATATAGCACAGATACGCAGTATTTT. It codes for CASSVYSTDTQYF.

This clone was seen once. The chain is built from TRBV6-2 or TRBV6-3 and TRBJ2-1; D possibly corresponds to TRBD2 (6 bases). V was clipped by 4 bases and J by 4 bases, with 23 bases between them. The germline V gene has CDR1 MNHEY and CDR2 SVGEGT. The CDR3 sequence is 18 residues long. The chain's CDR3 is CASSFRSTGTPPYNEQFF. The CDR3 nucleotides read TGTGCCAGCAGTTTCCGATCTACCGGGACTCCACCTTACAATGAGCAGTTCTTC.

This clone was found many times. The rearrangement uses TRBV6-5 and TRBJ1-2; TRBD1 is a possible D gene (5 bases). The CDR3 totals 13 residues. The V and J ends lost 7 bases and 4 bases respectively, with 13 bases between them. Germline V gives CDR1 MNHEY, CDR2 SVGAGI. The CDR3 is CASKSTGFYGYTF. CDR3 nucleotide sequence: TGTGCCAGCAAATCAACAGGATTCTATGGCTACACCTTC.

The chain recombines TRBV6-6 with TRBJ2-7; D is uncertain. The CDR3 is 13 residues long. CDR1 MNHNY and CDR2 SVGAGI come from the germline V gene (reference sequence). Trimming removed 6 bases at V and 0 bases at J, with 9 bases between. The CDR3 here is CASRTGSSYEQYF. DNA of the CDR3: TGTGCCAGCAGAACCGGTAGCTCCTACGAGCAGTACTTC.

This clone was observed a single time. The chain couples TRBV4-3 to TRBJ1-1; TRBD1 aligns across 7 bases. V shed 2 bases and J 4 bases; nucleotides not matched to a gene: 4. Germline values: CDR1 LGHNA, CDR2 YSLEER. The CDR3 has 14 residues. CDR3 nucleotide sequence: TGCGCCAGCAGCCAATACAGGGGTGGCACTGAAGCTTTCTTT. It codes for CASSQYRGGTEAFF.

The table lists this clone with a count of one. This chain's CDR3 is CASSSGTGTDTQYF. The CDR3 DNA follows: TGTGCCAGCAGCTCGGGGACAGGGACAGATACGCAGTATTTT. V and J are TRBV7-7 and TRBJ2-3; 9 bases are shared with TRBD1. With V trimmed by 4 bases and J by 3 bases, 2 bases remained unmatched. CDR3 length equals 14 residues. Germline-derived CDR1 and CDR2 are SSHAT and FNYEAQ (reference sequence).

V is TRBV19 and J is TRBJ1-2; 9 nucleotides align to TRBD1. The CDR3 is made up of 15 amino acids. Germline V CDR1 and CDR2: LNHDA, SQIVND (reference sequence). Trimming at V came to 6 bases and at J to 0 bases, leaving 5 bases not matched to a gene. The CDR3 sequence is CASRLTGGSNYGYTF. CDR3 nucleotides: TGTGCCAGTAGACTCACAGGGGGCTCTAACTATGGCTACACCTTC.

This chain links TRBV30 with TRBJ1-5; a possible D gene is TRBD1 (6 bases). The germline V gene has CDR1 GTSNPN and CDR2 SVGIG (reference sequence). The V gene lost 5 bases and the J gene lost 7 bases, with 15 bases spanning the gap. There are 13 residues in the CDR3. The CDR3 sequence is CAWSGAIRQPQHF. The CDR3 nucleotides read TGTGCCTGGTCAGGGGCCATTAGGCAGCCCCAGCATTTT.

The chain uses TRBV19 and TRBJ2-1; 7 nucleotides align to TRBD1. The trim removed 4 bases at V and 3 bases at J, leaving 0 bases unmatched. From germline, CDR1 is LNHDA and CDR2 SQIVND (reference sequence). CDR3 length equals 13 residues. CDR3 nucleotides: TGTGCCAGTAGTACAGGGGGCTACAATGAGCAGTTCTTC. Protein product: CASSTGGYNEQFF.

The chain couples TRBV7-9 to TRBJ1-4; D not resolved. Trimming shortened V by 5 bases and J by 6 bases, and 16 bases separated the two germline ends. Germline V CDR1 and CDR2: SEHNR, FQNEAQ (reference sequence). The CDR3 sequence is 15 residues long. In DNA form, the CDR3 reads TGTGCCAGCAGCCCATCAGGTGGCGGGTATGAAAAACTGTTTTTT. Its translation is CASSPSGGGYEKLFF. Complete variable domain (other parts from reference TRBV7-9 and TRBJ1-4): DTGVSQNPRHKITKRGQNVTFRCDPISEHNRLYWYRQTLGQGPEFLTYFQNEAQLEKSRLLSDRFSAERPKGSFSTLEIQRTEQGDSAMYLCASSPSGGGYEKLFFGSGTQLSVL.

This chain uses TRBV18 with TRBJ1-4, with D maybe TRBD1 (5 bases). V was shortened by 2 bases and J by 7 bases, with 8 bases between the two germline ends. The germline CDR1 and CDR2 sequences are KGHSH and LQKENI. The CDR3 sequence is 13 residues long. CDR3 DNA sequence: TGTGCCAGCTCACCATATGGGGCTGAAAAACTGTTTTTT. This sequence encodes CASSPYGAEKLFF.

The rearrangement uses TRBV30 and TRBJ1-3; 7 bases line up with TRBD1. The junction had 4 bases not matched to a gene; V was cut back by 1 base and J by 1 base. Germline lookup yields CDR1 GTSNPN and CDR2 SVGIG (reference sequence). This CDR3 comprises 15 residues. The CDR3 loop reads CAWSARRGSGNTIYF. The CDR3 region has the DNA TGTGCCTGGAGTGCGCGCAGGGGGTCTGGAAACACCATATATTTT.

The chain has TRBV9 and TRBJ2-2, with D unclear. The V gene's germline CDR1 is SGDLS and CDR2 YYNGEE. V lost 0 bases and J lost 6, with 9 bases in between. CDR3 length: 14 amino acids. This chain's CDR3 is CASSVGWLSGELFF. In DNA, the CDR3 is TGTGCCAGCAGCGTAGGTTGGCTTTCCGGGGAGCTGTTTTTT.